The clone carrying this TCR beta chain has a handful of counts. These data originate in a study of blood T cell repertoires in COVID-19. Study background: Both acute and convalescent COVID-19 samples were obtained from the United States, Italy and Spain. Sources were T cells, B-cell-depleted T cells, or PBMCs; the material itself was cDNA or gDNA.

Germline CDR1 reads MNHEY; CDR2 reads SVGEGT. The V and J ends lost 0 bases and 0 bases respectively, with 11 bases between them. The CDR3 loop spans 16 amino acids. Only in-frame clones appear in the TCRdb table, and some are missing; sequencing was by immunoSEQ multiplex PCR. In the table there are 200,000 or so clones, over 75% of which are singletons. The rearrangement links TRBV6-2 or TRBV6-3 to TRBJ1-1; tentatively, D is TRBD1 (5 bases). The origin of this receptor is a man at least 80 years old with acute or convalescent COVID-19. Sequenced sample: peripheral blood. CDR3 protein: CASSYSSRDLNTEAFF. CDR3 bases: TGTGCCAGCAGTTACTCGAGTAGGGACTTGAACACTGAAGCTTTCTTT.